This TCR beta chain emerged from a study of blood T cell repertoires in COVID-19. CDR1 and CDR2 (germline): KGHSY, FQNENV. CDR3 size: 16 residues. V gave up 1 base and J gave up 2 bases, with 13 bases separating them. TCRdb's table, derived via immunoSEQ multiplex PCR, lists solely in-frame clones and lacks some. The table has roughly 120,000 clones, approximately 81% seen once; the top ten hold about 3.8%. This sequence originates from a man aged 55 to 69 with acute or convalescent COVID-19. V gene TRBV16 combines with J gene TRBJ2-3, with a tentative D call TRBD2 (5 bases). Sequencing used peripheral blood. CDR3 region: CASSQLRVALTDTQYF. The CDR3 bases are TGTGCCAGCAGCCAATTGAGGGTGGCCCTCACAGATACGCAGTATTTT.